This TCR beta chain stems from a study of CD4 T cells in relation to SARS-CoV-2 and coronaviruses. Findings of the study overall: The assay detects memory recall responses, not culture-primed primary responses.

90,000 to 100,000 naive or memory CD4+ cells were cultured with CEF peptides for more than nine days. The sample holds one count of this clone. Its antigen is not identified. Sequencing used immunoSEQ multiplex PCR; TCRdb keeps in-frame clones, though not all of them. The data hold tens of thousands of clones, with 75% to 90% observed a single time. Deletions cut 2 bases from V and 3 bases from J, with 8 bases between. CDR1 ENHRY and CDR2 SYGVKD come from the germline V gene. CDR3 size: 13 residues. Sequenced material: naive CD4+ T cells from PBMCs, cultured in vitro. Subset described: naive CD4+ T cells isolated by negative enrichment. The chain uses TRBV10-3 and TRBJ2-7, with TRBD2 as a possible D gene (5 bases). The clonotype was recovered from an adult with COVID-19. Here the CDR3 reads CAISEEGFYEQYF. The CDR3 coding sequence is TGTGCCATCAGTGAGGAGGGTTTCTACGAGCAGTACTTC.